This T cell receptor (beta chain) emerged from a study of T cells in Graves' hyperthyroidism and ophthalmopathy. The CDR3 regions of TCR beta were amplified from RNA transcripts. A first-round RT-PCR of the TCR CDR3 used the HTBI primer set. MiXCR, applied by TCRdb to the multiplex PCR reads, yields one record per CDR3 protein. The table lists 550,000 to 700,000 distinct CDR3 sequences, about 43% of them singletons, with 15% to 20% in the top ten. Unmatched junction bases numbered 3, after V lost 1 base and J lost 3 bases. Germline V lookup: CDR1 SEHNR, CDR2 FQNEAQ (reference sequence). This CDR3 is 15 amino acids long.

The origin of this receptor is an adult woman with Graves' disease, either hyperthyroidism or ophthalmopathy (not recorded which). The genes are TRBV7-9 and TRBJ2-5; 9 bases line up with TRBD1. Material for sequencing was peripheral blood or thyroid tissue (not recorded which). The CDR3 loop is CASSLGRQGEETQYF. CDR3 DNA: TGTGCCAGCAGCTTAGGACGACAGGGGGAAGAGACCCAGTACTTC.